This T cell receptor (beta chain) was captured in a study of neurological immune-mediated disorders. The cDNA came from 5'RACE, which used 10-nucleotide random UMIs. The output of every sequencing run exceeded 170 million TCR-beta sequences, derived from 15-18 subjects. Each CDR3 protein is one row after TCRdb ran MiXCR on the 5' RACE reads. Of 100,000 or so distinct CDR3 sequences in the sample, about 13% were seen once. Between the trimmed V and J ends, which lost 4 bases and 2 bases, there was a span of 14 bases. The CDR3 is made up of 16 amino acids. Per germline, CDR1 MNHEY and CDR2 SMNVEV (reference sequence). This clonotype has at least ten counts. Its antigen is as yet unknown. Whole-study results and caveats: Private repertoires in all groups were suggested, as expanded clones shared no CDR3 amino acid sequences across subjects.

Specified time point: longitudinal time-point 2. From 2 million PBMCs stored at -80 C, the unsorted libraries were generated. V usage is TRBV27 and J usage is TRBJ2-2; D is possibly TRBD1 (6 bases). Input material: PBMCs. The clonotype comes from a female donor with HTLV-1-associated myelopathy (HAM/TSP). In DNA form, the CDR3 reads TGTGCCAGCAGTTCCCGCCGGACAGTTAACACCGGGGAGCTGTTTTTT. It codes for CASSSRRTVNTGELFF.